This T cell receptor (beta chain) was recorded in a study of blood T cells in healthy people across ages. Sample-barcoded 5' priming and a J-beta primer mix drove a second PCR of roughly 6 to 12 cycles. TCRdb recomputed calls from the 5' RACE reads with MiXCR, one row per CDR3 protein. The sample consists of some 1,800,000 distinct CDR3 sequences, 39% of them appearing once. The TCR originated in a human donor in good health. The sample was blood.

The CDR3 DNA follows: TGTGCCAGCAGCCCCAACAGTGGGGATCAGCCCCAGCATTTT. Translated, it gives CASSPNSGDQPQHF. This chain uses TRBV7-2 with TRBJ1-5, with D uncertain. V was clipped by 5 bases and J by 5 bases, with 13 bases between them. Germline V lookup: CDR1 SGHTA, CDR2 FQGNSA. The CDR3 loop spans 14 amino acids.